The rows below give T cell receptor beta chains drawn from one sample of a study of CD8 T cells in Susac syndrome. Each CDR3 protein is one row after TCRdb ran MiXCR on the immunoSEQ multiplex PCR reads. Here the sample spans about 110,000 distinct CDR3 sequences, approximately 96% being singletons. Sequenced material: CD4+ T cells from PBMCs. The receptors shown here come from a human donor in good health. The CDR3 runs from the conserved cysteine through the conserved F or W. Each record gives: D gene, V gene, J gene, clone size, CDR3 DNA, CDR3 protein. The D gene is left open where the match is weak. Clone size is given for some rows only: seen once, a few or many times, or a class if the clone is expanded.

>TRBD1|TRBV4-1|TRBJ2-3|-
TGCGCCAGCAGCCCCTTGGGACAGGGGGCGGCAGATACGCAGTATTTT
CASSPLGQGAADTQYF
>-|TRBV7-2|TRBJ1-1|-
TGTGCCAGCAGCTCCAAAACGGGGGGCACTGAAGTTTTCTTT
CASSSKTGGTEVFF
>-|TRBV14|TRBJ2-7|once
TGTGCCAGCAGCCAGGGTAGTAAGCAGTACTTC
CASSQGSKQYF
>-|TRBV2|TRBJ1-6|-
TGTGCCAGCCAAGCCTCCGGGGTATCAAATTCACCCCTCCACTTT
CASQASGVSNSPLHF
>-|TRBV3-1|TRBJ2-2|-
TGTGCCAGCTCGGGGGAGGTGGGCACCGGGGAGCTGTTTTTT
CASSGEVGTGELFF
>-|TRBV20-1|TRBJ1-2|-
TGCAGTGCTAGAGTCCCTGGGGGAGCTTATGGCTACACCTTC
CSARVPGGAYGYTF
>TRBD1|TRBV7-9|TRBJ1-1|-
TGTGCCAGCAGTGGGACAGGCAGAGCTTTCTTT
CASSGTGRAFF
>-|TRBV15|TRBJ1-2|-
TGTGCCACCAGCAGAGATTCCCAGGGTTCCTATGGCTACACCTTC
CATSRDSQGSYGYTF
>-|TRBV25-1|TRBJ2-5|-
TGTGCCAGCAGCGCAGGTCTCCAAGAGACCCAGTACTTC
CASSAGLQETQYF
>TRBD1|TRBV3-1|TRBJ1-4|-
TGTGCCAGCAGCTCCGGGACAGGAGGTAGCCCGGAAAAACTGTTTTTT
CASSSGTGGSPEKLFF
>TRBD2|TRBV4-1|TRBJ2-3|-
TGCGCCAGCAGGAGACTAGCGGGCCCAGATACGCAGTATTTT
CASRRLAGPDTQYF
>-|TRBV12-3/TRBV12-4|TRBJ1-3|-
TGTGCCAGCAGTCCTAATAGACACAGCTCTGGAAACACCATATATTTT
CASSPNRHSSGNTIYF
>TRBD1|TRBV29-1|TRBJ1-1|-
TGCAGCGTTGAGACCCGGACAGGGGCGCTTGAAGCTTTCTTT
CSVETRTGALEAFF
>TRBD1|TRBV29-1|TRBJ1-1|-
TGCAGCGTCCTAGCAGGGGGAGGCACTGAAGCTTTCTTT
CSVLAGGGTEAFF
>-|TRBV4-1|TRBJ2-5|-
TGCGCCAGCAGCCAAGACCCCCCAGAGACCCAGTACTTC
CASSQDPPETQYF
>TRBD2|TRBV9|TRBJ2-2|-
TGTGCCAGCAGCGTAGTTGGCGGGGGAACCGGGGAGCTGTTTTTT
CASSVVGGGTGELFF
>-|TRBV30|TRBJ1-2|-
TGTGCCTGGACAGACGCGAGGCCCGCTAACTATGGCTACACCTTC
CAWTDARPANYGYTF
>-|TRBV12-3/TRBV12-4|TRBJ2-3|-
TGTGCCAGCAGCCAACCAAGGGGAACCACAGATACGCAGTATTTT
CASSQPRGTTDTQYF
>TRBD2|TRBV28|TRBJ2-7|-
TGTGCCAGCAGTGCGGGGGGGAACCTCTCCTACGAGCAGTACTTC
CASSAGGNLSYEQYF
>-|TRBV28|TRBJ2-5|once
TGTGCCAGCAGTCCCCCGGGGACCCGAGCAGCTACCCAGTACTTC
CASSPPGTRAATQYF
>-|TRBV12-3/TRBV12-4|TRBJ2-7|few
TGTGCCAGCAGTTCCGGCTACGAGCAGTACTTC
CASSSGYEQYF
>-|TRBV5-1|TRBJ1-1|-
TGCGCCAGCAGCTTGACTTGGATCAACACTGAAGCTTTCTTT
CASSLTWINTEAFF
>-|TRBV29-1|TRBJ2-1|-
TGCAGCGTTGAAGCCCCGGGCGATGAGCAGTTCTTC
CSVEAPGDEQFF
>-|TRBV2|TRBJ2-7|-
TGTGCCAGCAGGGAGAGCTCCTACGAGCAGTACTTC
CASRESSYEQYF
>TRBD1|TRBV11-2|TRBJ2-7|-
TGTGCCAGCAGCCCCCCCGGGACAGGGAAAGAGCAGTACTTC
CASSPPGTGKEQYF
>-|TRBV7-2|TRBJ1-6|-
TGTGCCAGCAGCTTCATGGGTGGTAATTCACCCCTCCACTTT
CASSFMGGNSPLHF
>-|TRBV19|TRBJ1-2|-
TGTGCCACCTCGGACTTCTATGGCTACACCTTC
CATSDFYGYTF
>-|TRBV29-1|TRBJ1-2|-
TGCAGCGTAGGGACATATGGCTACACCTTC
CSVGTYGYTF
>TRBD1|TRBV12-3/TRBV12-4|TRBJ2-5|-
TGTGCCAGCAGTACCCGACAGGGAAGTAGGGAGACCCAGTACTTC
CASSTRQGSRETQYF
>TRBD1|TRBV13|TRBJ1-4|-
TGTGCCAGCAGCTTGGGACAGGTTATTGAAAAACTGTTTTTT
CASSLGQVIEKLFF
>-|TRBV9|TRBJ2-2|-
TGTGCCAGCAGCGTTTGGGGGACGAACACCGGGGAGCTGTTTTTT
CASSVWGTNTGELFF
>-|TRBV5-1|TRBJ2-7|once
TGCGCCAGCATGTCACCCGGTACTACCTACGAGCAGTACTTC
CASMSPGTTYEQYF
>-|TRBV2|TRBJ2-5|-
TGTGCCAGCAGTGAAAACAGGTGGTCGGAGACCCAGTACTTC
CASSENRWSETQYF
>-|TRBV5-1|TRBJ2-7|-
-
CASSLAFGTGTPEYF
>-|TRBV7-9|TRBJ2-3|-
TGTGCCAGCAGCTTTGTTTTACGGGGCACAGATACGCAGTATTTT
CASSFVLRGTDTQYF
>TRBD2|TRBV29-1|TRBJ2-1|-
TGCAGCGTCAAGCGGGGGGGCCGCGGAGATGAGCAGTTCTTC
CSVKRGGRGDEQFF
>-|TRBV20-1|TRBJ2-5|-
TGCAGTGCTAGGGCATTCGGGGGGCGGGAGGAGACCCAGTACTTC
CSARAFGGREETQYF
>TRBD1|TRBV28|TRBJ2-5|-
TGTGCCAGCAGGGGGACAGGACCCCAAGAGACCCAGTACTTC
CASRGTGPQETQYF
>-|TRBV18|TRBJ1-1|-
TGTGCCAGCTCAGCGGACGTAGGAGCTTTCTTT
CASSADVGAFF
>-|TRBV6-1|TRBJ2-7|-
TGTGCCAGCAGAGTCTTTCGGGCAGGGTCTTCCTACGAGCAGTACTTC
CASRVFRAGSSYEQYF
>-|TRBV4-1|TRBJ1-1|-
TGCGCCAGCAGCCAAGATCGAATGGGCACCGGAGAGAACACTGAAGCTTTCTTT
CASSQDRMGTGENTEAFF
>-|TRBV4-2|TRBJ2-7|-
TGTGCCAGCAGCCAAGAAGGGGCGAGCGTCAACGAGCAGTACTTC
CASSQEGASVNEQYF
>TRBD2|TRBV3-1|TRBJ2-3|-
TGTGCCAGCAGCCAAGATTCGAGCGGGGGGGTCCTTCGCCCCTCAGATACGCAGTATTTT
CASSQDSSGGVLRPSDTQYF
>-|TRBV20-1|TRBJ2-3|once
TGCAGTGCTATCTTCCCAGATACGCAGTATTTT
CSAIFPDTQYF
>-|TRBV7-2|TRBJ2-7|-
TGTGCCAGCAGCCCGGGACCAGGATGGCACGAGCAGTACTTC
CASSPGPGWHEQYF
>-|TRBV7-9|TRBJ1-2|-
TGTGCCAGCAGCTTAATGGGGGGCAGGCCTGATGGCTACACCTTC
CASSLMGGRPDGYTF
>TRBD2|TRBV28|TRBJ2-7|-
TGTGCCAGCAGTAAACGATTGGGGACTAGCTACGAGCAGTACTTC
CASSKRLGTSYEQYF
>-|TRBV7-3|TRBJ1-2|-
TGTGCCAGCAGCTTAGTGCCCGGACCCTATGGCTACACCTTC
CASSLVPGPYGYTF
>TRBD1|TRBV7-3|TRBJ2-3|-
TGTGCCAGCAGCAGTCGACAGGGGGGGGCAGATACGCAGTATTTT
CASSSRQGGADTQYF
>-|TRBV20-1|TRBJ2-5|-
TGCAGTGCTAGAGATGGGGGCCAAGAGACCCAGTACTTC
CSARDGGQETQYF
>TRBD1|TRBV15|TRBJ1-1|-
TGTGCCACCAGCAGAGATAGGGGGCTAGGCACTGAAGCTTTCTTT
CATSRDRGLGTEAFF
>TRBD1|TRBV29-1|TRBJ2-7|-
TGCAGCGTAGCCGGGACAGGCTACGAGCAGTACTTC
CSVAGTGYEQYF
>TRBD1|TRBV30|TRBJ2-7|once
TGTGCCTGGGACGTACAGGGGACAAACGAGCAGTACTTC
CAWDVQGTNEQYF
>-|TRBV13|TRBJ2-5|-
TGTGCCAGCAGCGCAAAGACTGGAGTGGGAGAGACCCAGTACTTC
CASSAKTGVGETQYF